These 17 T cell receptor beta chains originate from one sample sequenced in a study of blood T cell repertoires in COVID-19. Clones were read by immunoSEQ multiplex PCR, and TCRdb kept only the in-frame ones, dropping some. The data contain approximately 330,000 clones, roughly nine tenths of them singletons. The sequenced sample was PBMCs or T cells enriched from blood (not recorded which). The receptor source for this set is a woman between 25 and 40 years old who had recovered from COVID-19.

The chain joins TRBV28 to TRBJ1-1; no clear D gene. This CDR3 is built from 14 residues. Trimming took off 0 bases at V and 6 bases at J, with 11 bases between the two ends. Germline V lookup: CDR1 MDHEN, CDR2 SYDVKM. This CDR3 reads CASSLWGRRSEAFF. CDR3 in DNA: TGTGCCAGCAGTTTATGGGGCCGTCGGTCTGAAGCTTTCTTT.

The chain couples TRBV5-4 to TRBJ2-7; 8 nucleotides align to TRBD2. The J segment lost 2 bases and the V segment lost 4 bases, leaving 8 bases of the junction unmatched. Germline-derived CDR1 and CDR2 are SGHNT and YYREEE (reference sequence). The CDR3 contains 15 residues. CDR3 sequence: CASSRGGLGAYEQYF. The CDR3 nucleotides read TGTGCCAGCAGCCGCGGGGGGTTGGGTGCCTACGAGCAGTACTTC.

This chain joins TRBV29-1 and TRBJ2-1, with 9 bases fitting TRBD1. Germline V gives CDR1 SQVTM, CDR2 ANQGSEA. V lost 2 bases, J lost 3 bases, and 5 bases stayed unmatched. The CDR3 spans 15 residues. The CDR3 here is CSVEWTGVNYNEQFF. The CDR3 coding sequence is TGCAGCGTTGAATGGACAGGGGTAAACTACAATGAGCAGTTCTTC.

DNA of the CDR3: TGTGCCAGCAGTTACTCGAGGACTAGCGGGAGGGATGAGCAGTTCTTC. Translated: CASSYSRTSGRDEQFF. This chain connects TRBV6-5 to TRBJ2-1; 15 positions match TRBD2. V gave up 0 bases and J gave up 8 bases; unmatched junction bases: 2. The CDR3 runs 16 residues. CDR1 and CDR2 (germline): MNHEY, SVGAGI.

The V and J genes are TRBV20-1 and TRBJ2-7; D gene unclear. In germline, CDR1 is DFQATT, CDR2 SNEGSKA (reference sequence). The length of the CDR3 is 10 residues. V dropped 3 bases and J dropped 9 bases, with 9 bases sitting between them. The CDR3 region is CSASPHGQYF. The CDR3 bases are TGCAGTGCTAGTCCGCACGGGCAGTACTTC.

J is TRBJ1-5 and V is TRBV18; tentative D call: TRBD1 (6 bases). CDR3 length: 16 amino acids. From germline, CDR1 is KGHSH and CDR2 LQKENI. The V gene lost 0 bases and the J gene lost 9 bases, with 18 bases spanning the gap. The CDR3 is CASSPPGQVSEPPQHF. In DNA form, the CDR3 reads TGTGCCAGCTCACCACCGGGACAAGTGTCGGAGCCGCCCCAGCATTTT.

The CDR3 DNA reads as TGCGCCAGCAGTGAATCGTTGGACAGTCAAGAGACCCAGTACTTC. This translates into CASSESLDSQETQYF. The chain joins TRBV10-1 to TRBJ2-5, with D perhaps TRBD1 (6 bases). The germline gives CDR1 WNHNN, CDR2 SYGVQD (reference sequence). The CDR3 loop spans 15 amino acids. Trimming cost V 3 bases and J 2 bases, with 13 bases left between them.

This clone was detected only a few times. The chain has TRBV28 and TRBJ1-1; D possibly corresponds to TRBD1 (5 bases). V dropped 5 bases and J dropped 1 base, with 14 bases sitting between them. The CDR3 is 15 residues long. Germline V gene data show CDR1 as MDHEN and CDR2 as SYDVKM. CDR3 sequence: CASSPQGKGNTEAFF. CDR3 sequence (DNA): TGTGCCAGCAGTCCCCAGGGTAAAGGGAACACTGAAGCTTTCTTT.

The CDR3 sequence is CASSLDTAGGPTYEQYF. The CDR3 DNA sequence: TGCGCCAGCAGCTTGGACACAGCGGGAGGGCCTACCTACGAGCAGTACTTC. The gene calls are TRBV5-1 and TRBJ2-7; 10 bases match TRBD2. V dropped 0 bases and J dropped 2; count of bases not matched to a gene: 8. Looked up from germline, CDR1 is SGHRS and CDR2 is YFSETQ. The CDR3 has 17 residues.

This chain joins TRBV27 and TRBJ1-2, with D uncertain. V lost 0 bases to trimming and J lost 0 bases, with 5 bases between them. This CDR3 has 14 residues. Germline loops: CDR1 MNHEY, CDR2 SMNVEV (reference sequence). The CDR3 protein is CASSLSPTNYGYTF. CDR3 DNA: TGTGCCAGCAGTTTATCACCTACTAACTATGGCTACACCTTC.

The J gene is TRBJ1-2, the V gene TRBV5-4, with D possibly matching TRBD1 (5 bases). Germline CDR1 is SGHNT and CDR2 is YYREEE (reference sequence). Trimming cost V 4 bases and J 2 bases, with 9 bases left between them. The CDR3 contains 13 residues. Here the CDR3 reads CASSRGGNYGYTF. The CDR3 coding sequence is TGTGCCAGCAGCCGGGGGGGGAACTATGGCTACACCTTC.

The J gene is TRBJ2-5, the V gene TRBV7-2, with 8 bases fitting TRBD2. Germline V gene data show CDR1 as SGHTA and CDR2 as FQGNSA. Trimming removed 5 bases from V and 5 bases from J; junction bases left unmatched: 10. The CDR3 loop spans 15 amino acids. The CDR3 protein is CASSPRGASGETQYF. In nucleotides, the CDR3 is TGTGCCAGCAGCCCCCGGGGGGCTAGCGGGGAGACCCAGTACTTC.

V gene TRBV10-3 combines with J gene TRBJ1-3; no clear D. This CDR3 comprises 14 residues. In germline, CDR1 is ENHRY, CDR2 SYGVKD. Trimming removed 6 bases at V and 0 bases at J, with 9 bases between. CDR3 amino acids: CAIREVYSGNTIYF. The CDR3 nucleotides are TGTGCCATCAGGGAGGTGTACTCTGGAAACACCATATATTTT.

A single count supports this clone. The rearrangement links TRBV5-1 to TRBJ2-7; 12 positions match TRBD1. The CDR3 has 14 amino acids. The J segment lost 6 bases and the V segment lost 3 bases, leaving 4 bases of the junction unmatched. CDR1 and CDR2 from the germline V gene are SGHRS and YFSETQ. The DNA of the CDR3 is TGCGCCAGCAGCTCCCGGGACAGGGGGCGCGAGCAGTACTTC. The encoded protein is CASSSRDRGREQYF. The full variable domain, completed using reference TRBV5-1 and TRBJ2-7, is KAGVTQTPRYLIKTRGQQVTLSCSPISGHRSVSWYQQTPGQGLQFLFEYFSETQRNKGNFPGRFSGRQFSNSRSEMNVSTLELGDSALYLCASSSRDRGREQYFGPGTRLTVT.

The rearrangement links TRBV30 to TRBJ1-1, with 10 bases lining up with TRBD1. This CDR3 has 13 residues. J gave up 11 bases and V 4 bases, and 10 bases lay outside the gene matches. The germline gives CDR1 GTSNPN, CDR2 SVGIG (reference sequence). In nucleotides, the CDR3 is TGTGCCTGGACCCGACAGGGGGCAGTTCGGGCTTTCTTT. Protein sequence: CAWTRQGAVRAFF.

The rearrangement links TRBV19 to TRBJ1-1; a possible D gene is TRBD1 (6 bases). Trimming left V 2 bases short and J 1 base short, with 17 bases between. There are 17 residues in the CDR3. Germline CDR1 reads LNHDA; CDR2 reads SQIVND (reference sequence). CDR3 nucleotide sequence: TGTGCCAGTAGTATATTGGGTACAGGGTTAAGGAACACTGAAGCTTTCTTT. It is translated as CASSILGTGLRNTEAFF.

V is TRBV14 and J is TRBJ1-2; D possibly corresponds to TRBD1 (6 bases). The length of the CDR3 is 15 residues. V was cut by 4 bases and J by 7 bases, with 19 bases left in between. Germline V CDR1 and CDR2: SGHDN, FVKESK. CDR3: CASSLPGTIMSGYTF. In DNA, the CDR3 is TGTGCCAGCAGCCTTCCCGGGACAATAATGTCTGGCTACACCTTC.